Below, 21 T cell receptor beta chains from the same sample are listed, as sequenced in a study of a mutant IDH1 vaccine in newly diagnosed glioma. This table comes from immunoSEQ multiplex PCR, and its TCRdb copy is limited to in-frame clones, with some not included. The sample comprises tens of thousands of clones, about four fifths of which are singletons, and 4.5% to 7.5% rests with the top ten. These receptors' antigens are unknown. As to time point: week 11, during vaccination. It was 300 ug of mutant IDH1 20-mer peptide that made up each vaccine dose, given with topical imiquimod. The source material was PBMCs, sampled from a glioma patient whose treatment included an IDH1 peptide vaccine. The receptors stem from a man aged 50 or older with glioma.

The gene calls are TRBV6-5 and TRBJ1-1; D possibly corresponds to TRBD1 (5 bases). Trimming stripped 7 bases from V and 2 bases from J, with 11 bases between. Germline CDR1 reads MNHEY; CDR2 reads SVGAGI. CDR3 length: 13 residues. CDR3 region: CASTFDSNTEAFF. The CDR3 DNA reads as TGTGCCAGCACATTCGACAGTAACACTGAAGCTTTCTTT.

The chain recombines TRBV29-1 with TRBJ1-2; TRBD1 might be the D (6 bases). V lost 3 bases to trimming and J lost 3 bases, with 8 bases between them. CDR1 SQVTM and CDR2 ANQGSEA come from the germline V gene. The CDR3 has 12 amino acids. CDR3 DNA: TGCAGCGTTGATAGGGGGTACTATGGCTACACCTTC. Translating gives CSVDRGYYGYTF.

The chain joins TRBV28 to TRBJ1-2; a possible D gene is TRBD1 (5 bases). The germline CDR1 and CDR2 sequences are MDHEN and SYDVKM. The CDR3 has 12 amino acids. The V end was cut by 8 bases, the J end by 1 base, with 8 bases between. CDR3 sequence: CASLGGNYGYTF. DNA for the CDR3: TGTGCCAGCCTGGGGGGTAACTATGGCTACACCTTC.

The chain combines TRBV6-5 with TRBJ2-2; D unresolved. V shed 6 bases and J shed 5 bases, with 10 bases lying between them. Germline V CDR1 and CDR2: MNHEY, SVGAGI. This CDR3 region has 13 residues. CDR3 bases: TGTGCCAGCAGCCTACGCAGGACCGGGGAGCTGTTTTTT. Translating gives CASSLRRTGELFF.

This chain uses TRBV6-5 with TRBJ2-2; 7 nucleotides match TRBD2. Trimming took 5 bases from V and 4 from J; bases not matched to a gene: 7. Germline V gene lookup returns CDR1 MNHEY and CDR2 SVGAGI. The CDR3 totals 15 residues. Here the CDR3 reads CASSPSGDVTGELFF. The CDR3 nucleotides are TGTGCCAGCAGTCCGAGCGGGGACGTCACCGGGGAGCTGTTTTTT.

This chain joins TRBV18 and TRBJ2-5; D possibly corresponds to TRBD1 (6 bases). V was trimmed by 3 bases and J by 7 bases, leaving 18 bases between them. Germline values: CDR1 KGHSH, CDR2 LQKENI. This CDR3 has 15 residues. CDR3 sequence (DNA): TGTGCCAGCTCACCTCTAGGGGACACTCCCGGGACCCAGTACTTC. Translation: CASSPLGDTPGTQYF.

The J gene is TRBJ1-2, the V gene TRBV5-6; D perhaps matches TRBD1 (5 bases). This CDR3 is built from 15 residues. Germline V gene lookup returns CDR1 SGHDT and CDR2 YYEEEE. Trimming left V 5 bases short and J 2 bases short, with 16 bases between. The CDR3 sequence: CASSSGGFRNYGYTF. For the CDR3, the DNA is TGTGCCAGCAGTTCTGGGGGATTCAGAAACTATGGCTACACCTTC.

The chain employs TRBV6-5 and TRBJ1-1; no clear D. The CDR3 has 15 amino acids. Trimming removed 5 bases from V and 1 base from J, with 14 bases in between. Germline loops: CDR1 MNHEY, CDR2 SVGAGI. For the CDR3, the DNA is TGTGCCAGCAGTCAGTCTATCCTGGGGAACACTGAAGCTTTCTTT. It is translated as CASSQSILGNTEAFF.

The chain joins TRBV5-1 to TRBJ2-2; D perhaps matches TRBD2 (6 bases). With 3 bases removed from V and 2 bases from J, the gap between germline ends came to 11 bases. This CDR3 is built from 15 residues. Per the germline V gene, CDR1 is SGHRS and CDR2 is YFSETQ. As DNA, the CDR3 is TGCGCCAGCAGCTCCGGGAGTCTAAACACCGGGGAGCTGTTTTTT. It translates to CASSSGSLNTGELFF. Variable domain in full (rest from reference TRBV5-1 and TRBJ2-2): KAGVTQTPRYLIKTRGQQVTLSCSPISGHRSVSWYQQTPGQGLQFLFEYFSETQRNKGNFPGRFSGRQFSNSRSEMNVSTLELGDSALYLCASSSGSLNTGELFFGEGSRLTVL.

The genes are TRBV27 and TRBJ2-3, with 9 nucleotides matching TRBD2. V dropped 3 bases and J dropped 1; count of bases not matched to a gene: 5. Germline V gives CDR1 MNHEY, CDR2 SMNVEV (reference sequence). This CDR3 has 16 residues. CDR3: CASSFLASGGTDTQYF. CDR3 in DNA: TGTGCCAGCAGTTTCCTGGCTAGCGGGGGCACAGATACGCAGTATTTT.

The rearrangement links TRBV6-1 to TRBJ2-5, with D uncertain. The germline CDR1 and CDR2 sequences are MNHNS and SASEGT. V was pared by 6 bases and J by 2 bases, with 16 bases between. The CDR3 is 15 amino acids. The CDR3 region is CASRKRRLGQETQYF. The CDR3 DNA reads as TGTGCCAGCAGGAAGAGGCGGTTGGGACAAGAGACCCAGTACTTC.

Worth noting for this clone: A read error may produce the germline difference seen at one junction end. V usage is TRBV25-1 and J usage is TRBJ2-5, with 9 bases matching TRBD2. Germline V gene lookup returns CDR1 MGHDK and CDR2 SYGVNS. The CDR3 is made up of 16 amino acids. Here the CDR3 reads CASSQTGTSFQGTQYF. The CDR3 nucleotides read TGTGCCAGCAGTCAGACCGGGACTAGCTTCCAAGGGACCCAGTACTTC.

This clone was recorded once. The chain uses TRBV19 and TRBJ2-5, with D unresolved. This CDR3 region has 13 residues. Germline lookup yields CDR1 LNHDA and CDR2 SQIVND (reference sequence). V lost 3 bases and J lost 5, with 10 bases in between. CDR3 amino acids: CASSMSILETQYF. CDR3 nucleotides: TGTGCCAGTAGTATGAGTATACTTGAGACCCAGTACTTC.

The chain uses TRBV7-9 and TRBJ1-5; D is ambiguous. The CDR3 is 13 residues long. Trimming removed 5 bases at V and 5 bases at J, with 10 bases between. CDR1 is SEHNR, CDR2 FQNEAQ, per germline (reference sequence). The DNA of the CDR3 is TGTGCCAGCAGCGGCGAAGGGTATCAGCCCCAGCATTTT. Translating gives CASSGEGYQPQHF.

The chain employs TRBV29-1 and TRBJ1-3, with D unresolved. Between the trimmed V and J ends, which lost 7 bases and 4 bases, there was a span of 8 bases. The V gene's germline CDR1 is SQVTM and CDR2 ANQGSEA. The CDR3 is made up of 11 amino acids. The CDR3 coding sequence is TGCAGCGCCGGGCAGGGAAACACCATATATTTT. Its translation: CSAGQGNTIYF.

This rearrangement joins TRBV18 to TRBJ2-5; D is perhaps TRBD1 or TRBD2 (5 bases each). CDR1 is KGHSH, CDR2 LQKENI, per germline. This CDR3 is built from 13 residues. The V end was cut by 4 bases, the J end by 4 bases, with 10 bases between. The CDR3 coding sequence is TGTGCCAGCTCACGACTGAGGGGAGAGACCCAGTACTTC. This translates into CASSRLRGETQYF.

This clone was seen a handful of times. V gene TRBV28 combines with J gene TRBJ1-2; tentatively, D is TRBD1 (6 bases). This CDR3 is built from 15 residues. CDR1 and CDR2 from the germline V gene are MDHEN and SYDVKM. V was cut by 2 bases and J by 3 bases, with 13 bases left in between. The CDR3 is CASSLETGGHYGYTF. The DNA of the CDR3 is TGTGCCAGCAGTTTAGAGACCGGGGGGCACTATGGCTACACCTTC.

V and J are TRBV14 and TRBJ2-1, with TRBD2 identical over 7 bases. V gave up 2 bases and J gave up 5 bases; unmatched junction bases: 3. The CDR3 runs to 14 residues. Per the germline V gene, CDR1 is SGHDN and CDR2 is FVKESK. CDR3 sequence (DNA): TGTGCCAGCAGCCAAATGGGACTAAACAATGAGCAGTTCTTC. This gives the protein CASSQMGLNNEQFF. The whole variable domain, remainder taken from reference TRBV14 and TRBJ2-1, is EAGVTQFPSHSVIEKGQTVTLRCDPISGHDNLYWYRRVMGKEIKFLLHFVKESKQDESGMPNNRFLAERTGGTYSTLKVQPAELEDSGVYFCASSQMGLNNEQFFGPGTRLTVL.

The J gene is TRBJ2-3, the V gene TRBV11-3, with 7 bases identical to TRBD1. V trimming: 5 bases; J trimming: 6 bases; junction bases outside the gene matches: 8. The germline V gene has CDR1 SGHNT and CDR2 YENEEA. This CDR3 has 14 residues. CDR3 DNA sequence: TGTGCCAGCAGCCGGCGGACAGGCATTGATACGCAGTATTTT. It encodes CASSRRTGIDTQYF.

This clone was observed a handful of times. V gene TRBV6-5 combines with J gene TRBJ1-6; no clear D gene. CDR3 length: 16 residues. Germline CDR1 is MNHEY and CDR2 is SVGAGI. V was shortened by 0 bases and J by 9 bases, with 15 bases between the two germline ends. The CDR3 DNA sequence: TGTGCCAGCAGTTACTCGAGAGGAACGGCGAGTTCACCCCTCCACTTT. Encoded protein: CASSYSRGTASSPLHF.

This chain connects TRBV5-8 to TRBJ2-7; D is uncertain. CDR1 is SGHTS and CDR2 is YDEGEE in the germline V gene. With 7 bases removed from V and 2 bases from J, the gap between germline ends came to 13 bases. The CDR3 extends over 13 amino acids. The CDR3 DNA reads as TGTGCCAGCTCCCTACAGAGAGCCTACGAGCAGTACTTC. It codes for CASSLQRAYEQYF.